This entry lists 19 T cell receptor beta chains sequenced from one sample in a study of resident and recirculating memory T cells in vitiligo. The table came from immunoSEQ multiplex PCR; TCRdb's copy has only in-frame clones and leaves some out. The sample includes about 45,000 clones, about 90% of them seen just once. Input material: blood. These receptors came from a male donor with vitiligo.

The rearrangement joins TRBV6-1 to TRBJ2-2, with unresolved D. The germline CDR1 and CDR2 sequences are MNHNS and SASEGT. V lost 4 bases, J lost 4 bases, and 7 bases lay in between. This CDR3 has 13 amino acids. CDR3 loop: CASSVASTGELFF. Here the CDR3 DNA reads TGTGCCAGCAGTGTTGCCAGCACCGGGGAGCTGTTTTTT.

CDR3 sequence reads: CASSQVRDRGNTGELFF. The CDR3 region has the DNA TGCGCCAGCAGCCAAGTACGGGACAGGGGTAACACCGGGGAGCTGTTTTTT. The chain combines TRBV4-3 with TRBJ2-2, with 10 nucleotides matching TRBD1. CDR1 LGHNA and CDR2 YSLEER come from the germline V gene. The CDR3 has 17 residues. Trimming took 1 base from V and 2 from J; bases not matched to a gene: 4.

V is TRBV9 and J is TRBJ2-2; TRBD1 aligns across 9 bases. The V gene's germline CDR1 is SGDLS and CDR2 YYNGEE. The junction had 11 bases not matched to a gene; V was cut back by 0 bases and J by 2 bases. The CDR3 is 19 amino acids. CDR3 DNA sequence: TGTGCCAGCAGCGTAGTGGCTACAGGGGGCAGGGGAAACACCGGGGAGCTGTTTTTT. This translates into CASSVVATGGRGNTGELFF.

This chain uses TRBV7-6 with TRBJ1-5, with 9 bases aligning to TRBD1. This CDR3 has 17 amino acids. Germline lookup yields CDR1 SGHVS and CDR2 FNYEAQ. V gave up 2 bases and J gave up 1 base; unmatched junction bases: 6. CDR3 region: CASSLSVGQGSNQPQHF. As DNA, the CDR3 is TGTGCCAGCAGCTTAAGTGTTGGACAGGGGAGCAATCAGCCCCAGCATTTT.

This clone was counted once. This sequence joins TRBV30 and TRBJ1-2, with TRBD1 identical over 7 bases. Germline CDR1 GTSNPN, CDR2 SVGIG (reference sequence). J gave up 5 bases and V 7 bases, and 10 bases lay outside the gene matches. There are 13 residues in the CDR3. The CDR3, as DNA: TGTGCCTTGGGACAGTCGGGAGATTATGGCTACACCTTC. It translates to CALGQSGDYGYTF.

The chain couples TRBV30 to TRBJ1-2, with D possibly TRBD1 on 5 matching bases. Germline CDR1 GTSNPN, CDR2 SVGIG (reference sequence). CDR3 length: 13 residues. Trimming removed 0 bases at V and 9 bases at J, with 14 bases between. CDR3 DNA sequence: TGTGCCTGGAGTGTACGGGCAGGGTATAGCTACACCTTC. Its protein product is CAWSVRAGYSYTF.

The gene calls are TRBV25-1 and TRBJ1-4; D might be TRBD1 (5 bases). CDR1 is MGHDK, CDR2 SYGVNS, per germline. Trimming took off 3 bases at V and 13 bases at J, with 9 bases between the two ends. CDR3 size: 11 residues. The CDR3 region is CASSDGGGLFF. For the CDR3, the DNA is TGTGCCAGCAGTGACGGGGGGGGACTGTTTTTT. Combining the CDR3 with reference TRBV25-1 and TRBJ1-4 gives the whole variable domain EADIYQTPRYLVIGTGKKITLECSQTMGHDKMYWYQQDPGMELHLIHYSYGVNSTEKGDLSSESTVSRIRTEHFPLTLESARPSHTSQYLCASSDGGGLFFGSGTQLSVL.

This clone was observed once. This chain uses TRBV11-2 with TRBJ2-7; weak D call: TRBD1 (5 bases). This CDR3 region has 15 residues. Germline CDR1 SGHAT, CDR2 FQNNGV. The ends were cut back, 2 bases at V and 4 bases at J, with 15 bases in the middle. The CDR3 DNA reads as TGTGCCAGCAGCTTATGGGCAGGGAAGCAATACGAGCAGTACTTC. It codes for CASSLWAGKQYEQYF. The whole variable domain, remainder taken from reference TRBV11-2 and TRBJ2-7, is EAGVAQSPRYKIIEKRQSVAFWCNPISGHATLYWYQQILGQGPKLLIQFQNNGVVDDSQLPKDRFSAERLKGVDSTLKIQPAKLEDSAVYLCASSLWAGKQYEQYFGPGTRLTVT.

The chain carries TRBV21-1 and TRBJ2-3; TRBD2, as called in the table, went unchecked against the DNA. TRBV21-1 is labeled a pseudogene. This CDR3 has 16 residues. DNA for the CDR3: TGTGCCAGCAGCCGTCTGAGCGGGGGGCGCACAGATACGCAGTATTTT. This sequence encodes CASSRLSGGRTDTQYF.

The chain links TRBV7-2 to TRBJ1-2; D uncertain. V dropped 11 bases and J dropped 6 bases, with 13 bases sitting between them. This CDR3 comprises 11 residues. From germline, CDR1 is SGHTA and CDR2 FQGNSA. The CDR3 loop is CASDPEDGYTF. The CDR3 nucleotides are TGTGCCTCGGACCCGGAGGATGGCTACACCTTC.

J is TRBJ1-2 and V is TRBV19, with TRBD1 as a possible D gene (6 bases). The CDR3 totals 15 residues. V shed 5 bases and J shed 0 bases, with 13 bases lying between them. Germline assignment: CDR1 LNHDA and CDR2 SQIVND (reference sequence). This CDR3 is CASSVTGTTNYGYTF. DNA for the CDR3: TGTGCCAGTAGTGTTACCGGGACAACTAACTATGGCTACACCTTC.

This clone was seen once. CDR3 loop: CASSPGTVGNTIYF. CDR3 nucleotide sequence: TGTGCCAGCAGCCCAGGGACAGTTGGAAACACCATATATTTT. The rearrangement uses TRBV6-6 and TRBJ1-3, with 7 positions matching TRBD1. From germline, CDR1 is MNHNY and CDR2 SVGAGI (reference sequence). V lost 6 bases and J lost 3; bases outside the gene matches: 5. This CDR3 region has 14 residues.

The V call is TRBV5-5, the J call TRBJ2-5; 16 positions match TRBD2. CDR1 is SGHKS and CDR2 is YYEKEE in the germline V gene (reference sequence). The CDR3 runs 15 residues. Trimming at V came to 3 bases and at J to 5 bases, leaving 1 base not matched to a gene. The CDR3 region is CASSSGLAGGETQYF. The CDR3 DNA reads TGTGCCAGCAGCTCGGGACTAGCGGGGGGGGAGACCCAGTACTTC.

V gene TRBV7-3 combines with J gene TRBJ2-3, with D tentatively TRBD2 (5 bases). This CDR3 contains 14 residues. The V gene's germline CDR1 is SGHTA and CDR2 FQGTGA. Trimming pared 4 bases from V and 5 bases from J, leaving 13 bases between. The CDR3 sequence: CASSSGPEGDTQYF. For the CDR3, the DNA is TGTGCCAGCAGCTCGGGCCCCGAGGGAGATACGCAGTATTTT.

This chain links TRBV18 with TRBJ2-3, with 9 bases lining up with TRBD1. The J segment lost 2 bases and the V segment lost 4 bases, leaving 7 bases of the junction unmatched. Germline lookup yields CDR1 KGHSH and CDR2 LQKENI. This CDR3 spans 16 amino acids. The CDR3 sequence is CASSHPGTGFTDTQYF. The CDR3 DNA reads TGTGCCAGCTCACACCCCGGGACAGGGTTCACAGATACGCAGTATTTT.

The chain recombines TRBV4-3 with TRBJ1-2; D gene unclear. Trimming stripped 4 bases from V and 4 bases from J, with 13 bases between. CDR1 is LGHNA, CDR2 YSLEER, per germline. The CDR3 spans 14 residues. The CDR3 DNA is TGCGCCAGCAGCCCCCTCGGCGGTTTCTATGGCTACACCTTC. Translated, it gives CASSPLGGFYGYTF.

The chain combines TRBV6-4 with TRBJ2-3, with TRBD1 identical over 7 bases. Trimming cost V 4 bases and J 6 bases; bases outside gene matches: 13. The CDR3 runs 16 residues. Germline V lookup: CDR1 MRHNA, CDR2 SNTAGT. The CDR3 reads CASSARFGTAGDTQYF. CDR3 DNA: TGTGCCAGCAGTGCCCGCTTTGGGACAGCTGGGGATACGCAGTATTTT.

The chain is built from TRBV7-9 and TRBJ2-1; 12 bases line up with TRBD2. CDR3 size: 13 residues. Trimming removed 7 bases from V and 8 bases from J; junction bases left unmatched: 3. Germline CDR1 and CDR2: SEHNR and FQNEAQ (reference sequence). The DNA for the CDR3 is TGTGCCAGCATCCGACTAGCGGGGGATGAGCAGTTCTTC. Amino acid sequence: CASIRLAGDEQFF.

The CDR3 DNA is TGTGCCGTTGAACAAGGGGAGGGAAAACTGTTTTTT. Translating gives CAVEQGEGKLFF. The chain is built from TRBV7-7 and TRBJ1-4, with D perhaps matching TRBD1 (5 bases). V was cut by 11 bases and J by 10 bases, with 17 bases left in between. This CDR3 has 12 residues. The germline gives CDR1 SSHAT, CDR2 FNYEAQ (reference sequence).